A selection of T cell receptor beta chains follows, all from one sample in a study of OX40 agonist ivuxolimab in advanced cancers. Using immunoSEQ multiplex PCR, the repertoire was profiled, and TCRdb retains in-frame clones only, with some absent. The data contain tens of thousands of clones, about 88% of them singletons. Sequencing used CD4+ or CD8+ T cells sorted from blood, obtained in a trial of the OX40 agonist ivuxolimab. The source is an adult with an advanced solid tumor such as melanoma, head and neck, liver or kidney cancer. Both conserved end residues are trimmed from each CDR3.

TRBV6-6 | ASSPYLEAF
TRBV15 | ATSRDPGVSGNTIY
TRBV18 | ASSRDRGNTIY
TRBV4-2 | ASSRERGPIYEQY
TRBV6-5 | ASSPPRGSVGYT
TRBV5-1 | ASSLGGDREFGEQF
TRBV30 | AWSSGLSYEQY
TRBV6-1 | ATDRGTEAF
TRBV5-3 | ASLRGRAKNIQY
TRBV6-1 | ASREDRYNEQF
TRBV4-2 | ASSQEFNTQY
TRBV7-9 | ASSIGLGSYNEQF
TRBV7-6 | ASSPGGYEQY
TRBV15 | ATSYRTGGNTEAF
TRBV5-6 | ASSLVSFSPRDPNTEAF
TRBV27 | ASSSTGGQGNSPLH
TRBV5-1 | ASSSQGAYSTEAF
TRBV11-3 | ASSLDQGYNEQF